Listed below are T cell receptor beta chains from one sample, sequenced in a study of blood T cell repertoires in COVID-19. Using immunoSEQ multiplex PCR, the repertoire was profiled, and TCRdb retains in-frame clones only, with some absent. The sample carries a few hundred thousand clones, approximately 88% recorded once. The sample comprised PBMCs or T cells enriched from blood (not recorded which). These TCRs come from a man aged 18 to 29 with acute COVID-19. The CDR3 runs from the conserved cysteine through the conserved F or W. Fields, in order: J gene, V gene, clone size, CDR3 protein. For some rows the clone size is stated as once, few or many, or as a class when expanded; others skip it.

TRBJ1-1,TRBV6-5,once,CASSYSGPGANTEAFF
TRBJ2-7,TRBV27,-,CASSRDRNYEQYF
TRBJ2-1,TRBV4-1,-,CASSQEIVAGGIEQFF
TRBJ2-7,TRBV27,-,CASSLSGREQYF
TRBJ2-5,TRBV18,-,CASSPYQGGQKTQYF
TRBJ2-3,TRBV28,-,CASRTSGYGTDTQYF
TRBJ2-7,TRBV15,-,CATSTRTSGMNEQYF
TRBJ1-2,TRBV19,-,CASRNNDRALNDGYTF
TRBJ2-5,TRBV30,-,CALTTYGGTGEQETQYF
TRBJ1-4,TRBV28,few,CASSLTGTGSMELFF
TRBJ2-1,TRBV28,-,CASSSWLREANYNEQFF
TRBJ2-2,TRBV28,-,CASSLAQNTGELFF
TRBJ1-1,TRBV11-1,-,CASSFQGLTEAFF
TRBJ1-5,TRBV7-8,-,CASSLSRLPSGDQPQHF
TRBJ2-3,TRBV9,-,CASSESGSTDTQYF
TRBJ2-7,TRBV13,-,CASSSLKRELVFHEQYF
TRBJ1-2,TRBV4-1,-,CASSQEGGQGAAFGYTF
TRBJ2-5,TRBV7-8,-,CASSLGATGEETQYF
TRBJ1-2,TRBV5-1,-,CASSLNEAGYTF
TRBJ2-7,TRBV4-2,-,CASSQDRDRDEQYF
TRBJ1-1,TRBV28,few,CASMPGRLMWAFF
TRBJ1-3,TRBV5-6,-,CASSSGQGYGNTIYF
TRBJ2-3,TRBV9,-,CASSVGFLGTSETDTQYF
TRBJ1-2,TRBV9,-,CASSVEEATGFGGYTF
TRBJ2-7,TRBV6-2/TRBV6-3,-,CASSYGQIYEQYF
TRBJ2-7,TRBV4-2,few,CASSQDSGSSYEQYF
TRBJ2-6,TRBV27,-,CASSPSGANVLTF
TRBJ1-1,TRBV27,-,CASSLSEGAHGEAFF
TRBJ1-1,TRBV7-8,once,CASSLGQGIGTEAFF
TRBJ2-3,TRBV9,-,CASSVESGSQYDTQYF
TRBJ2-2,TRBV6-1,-,CASSGSGIRLAGELFF
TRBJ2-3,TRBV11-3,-,CASSLAQTSGPDTQYF
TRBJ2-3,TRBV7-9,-,CASSGDRPSTDTQYF
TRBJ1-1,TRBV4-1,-,CASSQDPPGGRTEAFF
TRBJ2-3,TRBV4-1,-,CASSPIAGTSGTHTQYF
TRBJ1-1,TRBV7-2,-,CASSLVWVRGTEAFF
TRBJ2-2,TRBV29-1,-,CSVEETSGSTGELFF
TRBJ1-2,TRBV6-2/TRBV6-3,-,CASSRRTDGSWGYTF
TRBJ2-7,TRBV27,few,CASSLGTGLEQYF
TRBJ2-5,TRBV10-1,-,CASSEFPAGGLYETQYF
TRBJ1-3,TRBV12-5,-,CASGLVLGGTGNTIYF
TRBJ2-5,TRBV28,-,CASSLTGEETQYF
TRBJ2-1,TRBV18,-,CASSPFEAGADEQFF
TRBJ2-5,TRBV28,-,CAPIKTARLAGASQETQYF
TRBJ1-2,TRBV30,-,CAWSVPGAYGYTF
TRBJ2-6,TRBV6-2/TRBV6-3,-,CASSEHRASGANVLTF
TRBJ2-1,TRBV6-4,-,CASSDRLGQGIDEQFF
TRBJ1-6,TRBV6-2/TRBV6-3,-,CASSYNDRGGPPLHF
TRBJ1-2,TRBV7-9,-,CASSFGPTPYYGYTF
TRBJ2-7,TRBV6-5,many,CASSPTGTRSYEQYF
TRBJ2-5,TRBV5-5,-,CASSLLPGETQYF
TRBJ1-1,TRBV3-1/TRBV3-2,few,CASSQEGARGTEAFF
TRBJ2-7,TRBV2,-,CASSRGPTREQYF
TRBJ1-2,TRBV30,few,CAWSVQLSGQSYGYTF
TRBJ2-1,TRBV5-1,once,CASSFAGAQFF
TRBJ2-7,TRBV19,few,CASSLRKQGDYEQYF
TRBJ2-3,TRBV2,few,CASSVLTSTDTQYF
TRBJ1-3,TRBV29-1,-,CSVEALRQGGNTIYF
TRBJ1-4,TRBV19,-,CASSSPITERTNEKLFF